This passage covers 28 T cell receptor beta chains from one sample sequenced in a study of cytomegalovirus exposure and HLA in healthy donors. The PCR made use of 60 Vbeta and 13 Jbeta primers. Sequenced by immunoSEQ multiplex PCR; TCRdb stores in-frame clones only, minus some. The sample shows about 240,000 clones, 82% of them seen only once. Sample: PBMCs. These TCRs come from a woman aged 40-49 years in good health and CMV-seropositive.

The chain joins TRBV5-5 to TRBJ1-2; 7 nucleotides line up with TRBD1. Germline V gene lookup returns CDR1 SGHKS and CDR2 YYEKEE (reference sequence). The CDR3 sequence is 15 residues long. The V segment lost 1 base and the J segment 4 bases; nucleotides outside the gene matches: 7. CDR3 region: CASSLSDRTLYGYTF. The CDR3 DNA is TGTGCCAGCAGCTTGTCGGACAGGACCCTCTATGGCTACACCTTC. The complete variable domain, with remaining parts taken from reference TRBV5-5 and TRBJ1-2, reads DAGVTQSPTHLIKTRGQQVTLRCSPISGHKSVSWYQQVLGQGPQFIFQYYEKEERGRGNFPDRFSARQFPNYSSELNVNALLLGDSALYLCASSLSDRTLYGYTFGSGTRLTVV.

CDR3 DNA: TGTGCCAGCAGCTTAAGTACAGGGGCCTACAATGAGCAGTTCTTC. This translates into CASSLSTGAYNEQFF. The chain carries TRBV11-3 and TRBJ2-1; 7 bases are shared with TRBD1. Germline CDR1 and CDR2: SGHNT and YENEEA. This CDR3 is built from 15 residues. V lost 2 bases to trimming and J lost 2 bases; unmatched junction nucleotides: 3.

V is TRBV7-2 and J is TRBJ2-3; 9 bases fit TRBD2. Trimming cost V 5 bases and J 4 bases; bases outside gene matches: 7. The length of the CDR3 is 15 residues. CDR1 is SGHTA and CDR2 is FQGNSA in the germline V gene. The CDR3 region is CASSPAGLAPDTQYF. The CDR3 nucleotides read TGTGCCAGCAGCCCCGCCGGACTAGCGCCAGATACGCAGTATTTT.

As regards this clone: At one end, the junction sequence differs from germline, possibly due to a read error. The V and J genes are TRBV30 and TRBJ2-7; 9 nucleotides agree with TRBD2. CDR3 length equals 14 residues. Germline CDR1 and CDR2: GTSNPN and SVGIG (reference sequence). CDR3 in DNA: TGTGCCTGGGGTGTATCAGCGGGAGGATACGAGCAGTACTTC. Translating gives CAWGVSAGGYEQYF.

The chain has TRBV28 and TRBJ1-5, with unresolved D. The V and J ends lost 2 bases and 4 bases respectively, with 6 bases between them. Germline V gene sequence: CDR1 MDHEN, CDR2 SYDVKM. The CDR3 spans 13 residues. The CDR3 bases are TGTGCCAGCAGTTTACTGAGAAATCAGCCCCAGCATTTT. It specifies CASSLLRNQPQHF.

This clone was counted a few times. CDR3 sequence reads: CASSQGATGGARETQYF. The CDR3 DNA follows: TGTGCCAGCAGCCAAGGAGCGACAGGGGGCGCGCGGGAGACCCAGTACTTC. The chain recombines TRBV14 with TRBJ2-5, with 10 bases identical to TRBD1. Germline V CDR1 and CDR2: SGHDN, FVKESK. The V segment lost 1 base and the J segment 5 bases; nucleotides outside the gene matches: 10. The CDR3 covers 17 residues.

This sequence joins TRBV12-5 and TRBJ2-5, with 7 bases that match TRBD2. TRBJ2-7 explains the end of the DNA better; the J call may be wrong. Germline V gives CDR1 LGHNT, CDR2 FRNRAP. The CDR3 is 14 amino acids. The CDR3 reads CASTIRWGGYEQYF. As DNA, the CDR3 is TGTGCTAGCACTATACGCTGGGGGGGGTACGAGCAGTACTTC.

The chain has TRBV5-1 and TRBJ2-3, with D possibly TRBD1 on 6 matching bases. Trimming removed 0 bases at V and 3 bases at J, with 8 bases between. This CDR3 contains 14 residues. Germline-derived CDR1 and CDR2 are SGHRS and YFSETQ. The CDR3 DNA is TGCGCCAGCAGCTTGGGACAGGCGACAGATACGCAGTATTTT. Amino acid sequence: CASSLGQATDTQYF.

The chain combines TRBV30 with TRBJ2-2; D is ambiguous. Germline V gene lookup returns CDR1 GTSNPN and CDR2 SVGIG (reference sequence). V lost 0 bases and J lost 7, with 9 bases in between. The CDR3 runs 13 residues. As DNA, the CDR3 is TGTGCCTGGAGTGTACACGATAACGGGGAGCTGTTTTTT. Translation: CAWSVHDNGELFF. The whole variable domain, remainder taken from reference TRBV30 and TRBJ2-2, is SQTIHQWPATLVQPVGSPLSLECTVEGTSNPNLYWYRQAAGRGLQLLFYSVGIGQISSEVPQNLSASRPQDRQFILSSKKLLLSDSGFYLCAWSVHDNGELFFGEGSRLTVL.

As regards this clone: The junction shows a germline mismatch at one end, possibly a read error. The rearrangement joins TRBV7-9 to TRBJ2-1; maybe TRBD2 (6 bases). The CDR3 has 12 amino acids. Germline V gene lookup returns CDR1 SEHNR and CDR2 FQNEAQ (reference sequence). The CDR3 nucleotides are TGTTCCAGCAGCTTATCACTTTGGGAGGTGTTCTTC. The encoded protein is CSSSLSLWEVFF.

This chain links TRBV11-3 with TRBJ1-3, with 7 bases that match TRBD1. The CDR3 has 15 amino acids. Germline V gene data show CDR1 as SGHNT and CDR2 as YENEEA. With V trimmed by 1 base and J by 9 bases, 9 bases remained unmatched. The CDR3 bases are TGTGCCAGCAGCTTAGTAATTTCAGGGGACAGCACCATATATTTT. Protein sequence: CASSLVISGDSTIYF.

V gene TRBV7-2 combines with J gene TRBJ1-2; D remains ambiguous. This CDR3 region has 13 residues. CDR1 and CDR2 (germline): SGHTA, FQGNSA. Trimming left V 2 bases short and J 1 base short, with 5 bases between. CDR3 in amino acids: CASSLPVNYGYTF. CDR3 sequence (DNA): TGTGCCAGCAGCTTACCAGTTAACTATGGCTACACCTTC.

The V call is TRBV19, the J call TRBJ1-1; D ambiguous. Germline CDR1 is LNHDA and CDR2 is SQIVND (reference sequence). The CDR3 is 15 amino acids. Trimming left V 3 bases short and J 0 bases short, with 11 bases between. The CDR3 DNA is TGTGCCAGTAGTATTCTCAGGAAAGTGAACACTGAAGCTTTCTTT. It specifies CASSILRKVNTEAFF.

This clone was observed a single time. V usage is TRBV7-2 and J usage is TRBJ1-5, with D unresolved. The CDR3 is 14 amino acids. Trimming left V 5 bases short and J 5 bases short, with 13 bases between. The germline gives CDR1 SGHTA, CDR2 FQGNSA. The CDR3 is CASSPQSDYQPQHF. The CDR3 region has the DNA TGTGCCAGCAGCCCACAAAGTGACTATCAGCCCCAGCATTTT.

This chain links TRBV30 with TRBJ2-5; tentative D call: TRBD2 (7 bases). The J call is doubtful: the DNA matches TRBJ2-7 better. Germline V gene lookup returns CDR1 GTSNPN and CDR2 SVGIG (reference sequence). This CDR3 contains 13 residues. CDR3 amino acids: CAWSAGGNYEQYF. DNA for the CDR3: TGTGCCTGGAGTGCGGGGGGCAACTACGAGCAGTACTTC.

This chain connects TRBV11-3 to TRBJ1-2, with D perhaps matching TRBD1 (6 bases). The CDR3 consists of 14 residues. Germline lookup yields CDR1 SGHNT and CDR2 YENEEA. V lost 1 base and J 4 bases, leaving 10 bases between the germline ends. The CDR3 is CASSLVGASYGYTF. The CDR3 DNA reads TGTGCCAGCAGCTTAGTGGGGGCAAGCTATGGCTACACCTTC.

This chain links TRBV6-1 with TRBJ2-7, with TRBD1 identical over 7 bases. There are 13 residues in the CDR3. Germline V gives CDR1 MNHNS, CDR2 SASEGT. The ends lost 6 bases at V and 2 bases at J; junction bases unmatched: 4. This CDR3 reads CASRPGQTYEQYF. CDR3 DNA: TGTGCCAGCAGGCCGGGACAGACCTACGAGCAGTACTTC.

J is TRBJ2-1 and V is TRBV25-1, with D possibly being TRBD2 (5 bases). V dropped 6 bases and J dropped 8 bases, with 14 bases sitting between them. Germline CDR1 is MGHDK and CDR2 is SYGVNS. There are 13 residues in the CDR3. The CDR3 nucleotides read TGTGCCAGCAGCGGGCCTCACGGGGATGAGCAGTTCTTC. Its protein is CASSGPHGDEQFF.

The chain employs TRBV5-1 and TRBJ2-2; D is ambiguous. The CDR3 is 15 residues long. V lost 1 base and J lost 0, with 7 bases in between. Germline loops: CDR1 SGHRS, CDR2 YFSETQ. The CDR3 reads CASSLPLPNTGELFF. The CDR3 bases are TGCGCCAGCAGCTTGCCCCTCCCGAACACCGGGGAGCTGTTTTTT.

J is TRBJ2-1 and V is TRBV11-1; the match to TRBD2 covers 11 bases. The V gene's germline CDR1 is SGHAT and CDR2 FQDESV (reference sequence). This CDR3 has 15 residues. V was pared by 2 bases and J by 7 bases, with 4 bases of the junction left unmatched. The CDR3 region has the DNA TGTGCCAGCAGCTTACTAGCGGGGGGTCAGAATGAGCAGTTCTTC. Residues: CASSLLAGGQNEQFF. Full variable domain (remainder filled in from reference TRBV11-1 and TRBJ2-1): EAEVAQSPRYKITEKSQAVAFWCDPISGHATLYWYRQILGQGPELLVQFQDESVVDDSQLPKDRFSAERLKGVDSTLKIQPAELGDSAMYLCASSLLAGGQNEQFFGPGTRLTVL.

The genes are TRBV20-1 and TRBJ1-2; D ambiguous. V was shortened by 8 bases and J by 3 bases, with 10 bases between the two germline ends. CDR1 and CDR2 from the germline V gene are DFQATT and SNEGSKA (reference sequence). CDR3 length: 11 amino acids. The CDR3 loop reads CSTPRDYGYTF. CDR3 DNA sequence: TGCAGTACCCCACGGGACTATGGCTACACCTTC.

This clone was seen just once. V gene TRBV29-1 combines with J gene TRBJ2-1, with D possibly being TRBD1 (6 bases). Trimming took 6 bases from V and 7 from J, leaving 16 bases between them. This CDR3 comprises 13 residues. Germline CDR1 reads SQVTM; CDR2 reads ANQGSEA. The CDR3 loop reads CSVEGHKWNEQFF. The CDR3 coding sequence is TGCAGCGTCGAGGGACACAAGTGGAATGAGCAGTTCTTC.

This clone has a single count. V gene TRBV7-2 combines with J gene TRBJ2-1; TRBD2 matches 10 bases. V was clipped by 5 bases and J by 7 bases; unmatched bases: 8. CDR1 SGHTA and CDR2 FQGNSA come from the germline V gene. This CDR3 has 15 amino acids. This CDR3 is CASSMSGGAQNEQFF. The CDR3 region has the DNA TGTGCCAGCAGCATGAGCGGGGGGGCCCAGAATGAGCAGTTCTTC.

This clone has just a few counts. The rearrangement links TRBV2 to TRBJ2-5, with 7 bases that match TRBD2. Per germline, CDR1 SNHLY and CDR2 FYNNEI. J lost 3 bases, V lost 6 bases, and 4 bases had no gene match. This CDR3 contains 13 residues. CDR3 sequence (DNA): TGTGCCAGCAGGATAGCGGGTGAAGAGACCCAGTACTTC. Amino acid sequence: CASRIAGEETQYF.

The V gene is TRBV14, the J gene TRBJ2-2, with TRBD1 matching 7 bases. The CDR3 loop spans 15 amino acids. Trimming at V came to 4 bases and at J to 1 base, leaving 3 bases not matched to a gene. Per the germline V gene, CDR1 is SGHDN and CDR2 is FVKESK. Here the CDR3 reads CASSPRDRNTGELFF. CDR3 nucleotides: TGTGCCAGCAGCCCCCGGGACAGGAACACCGGGGAGCTGTTTTTT. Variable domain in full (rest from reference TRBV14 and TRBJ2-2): EAGVTQFPSHSVIEKGQTVTLRCDPISGHDNLYWYRRVMGKEIKFLLHFVKESKQDESGMPNNRFLAERTGGTYSTLKVQPAELEDSGVYFCASSPRDRNTGELFFGEGSRLTVL.

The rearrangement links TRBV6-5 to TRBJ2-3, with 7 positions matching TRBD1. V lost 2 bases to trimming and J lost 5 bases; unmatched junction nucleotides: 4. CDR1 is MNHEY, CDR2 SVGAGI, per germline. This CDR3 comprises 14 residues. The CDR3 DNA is TGTGCCAGCAGTTACCGGCCAGGGGGAGATACGCAGTATTTT. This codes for CASSYRPGGDTQYF.

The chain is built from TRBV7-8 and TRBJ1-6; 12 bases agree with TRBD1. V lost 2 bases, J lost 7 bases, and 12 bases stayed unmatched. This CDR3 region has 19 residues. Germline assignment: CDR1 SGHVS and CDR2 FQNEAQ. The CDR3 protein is CASSLRDRGRLSENSPLHF. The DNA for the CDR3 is TGTGCCAGCAGCTTACGGGACAGGGGGCGCTTATCTGAAAATTCACCCCTCCACTTT.

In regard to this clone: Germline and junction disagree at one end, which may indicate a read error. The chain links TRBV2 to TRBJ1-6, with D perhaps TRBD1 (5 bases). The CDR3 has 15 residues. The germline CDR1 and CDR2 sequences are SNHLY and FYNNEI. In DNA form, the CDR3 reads TGTGCCAGCAGTGAAGCTTTGGGGACTAATTCCCCCCTCCACTTT. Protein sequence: CASSEALGTNSPLHF. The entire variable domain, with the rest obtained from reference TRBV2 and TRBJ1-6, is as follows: EPEVTQTPSHQVTQMGQEVILRCVPISNHLYFYWYRQILGQKVEFLVSFYNNEISEKSEIFDDQFSVERPDGSNFTLKIRSTKLEDSAMYFCASSEALGTNSPLHFGNGTRLTVT.